The 12 T cell receptor beta chains below were found in one sample sequenced in a study of T cell repertoires in cytomegalovirus infection. MiXCR was run by TCRdb on the reads, yielding one entry per CDR3 protein. In the table there are 250,000 to 350,000 distinct CDR3 sequences, roughly 23% of which are singletons. The material sequenced was PBMCs. All receptors derive from a human donor in good health (CMV status not recorded). Some clones in this sample may be carry-over from other donors' samples.

This rearrangement joins TRBV28 to TRBJ2-5; D remains unclear. Germline lookup yields CDR1 MDHEN and CDR2 SYDVKM. V was cut by 3 bases and J by 3 bases, with 11 bases left in between. The CDR3 has 14 residues. The CDR3 loop is CASSFIGKEETQYF. CDR3 nucleotides: TGTGCCAGCAGTTTTATAGGAAAAGAAGAGACCCAGTACTTC.

This clonotype has just a few counts. The chain couples TRBV5-1 to TRBJ2-2; 14 nucleotides align to TRBD2. This CDR3 is 16 amino acids long. Germline CDR1 is SGHRS and CDR2 is YFSETQ. After removal of 7 bases from V and 3 bases from J, the junction contained 5 bases not matched to a gene. This CDR3 reads CASGTSGRVDTGELFF. DNA of the CDR3: TGCGCCAGCGGGACTAGCGGGAGAGTGGACACCGGGGAGCTGTTTTTT.

This clonotype came up once. The gene calls are TRBV29-1 and TRBJ2-5; a weak D match, TRBD2 (6 bases). V dropped 4 bases and J dropped 5 bases, with 11 bases sitting between them. CDR3 length: 12 amino acids. Per the germline V gene, CDR1 is SQVTM and CDR2 is ANQGSEA. The CDR3 region has the DNA TGCAGCGTTGGGGCCAGCGGGGAGACCCAGTACTTC. Residues: CSVGASGETQYF.

This clonotype was seen a single time. This sequence joins TRBV6-8 and TRBJ2-2, with 9 positions matching TRBD1. The CDR3 extends over 15 amino acids. Germline assignment: CDR1 MNHGY and CDR2 SAAAGT. The V and J ends lost 2 bases and 6 bases, in that order; junction bases with no gene match: 4. Written as DNA, the CDR3 is TGTGCCAGCAGTTACGGGGACAGGGTAGCCGGGGAGCTGTTTTTT. Amino acids: CASSYGDRVAGELFF.

This clonotype was recorded many times. The rearrangement uses TRBV7-9 and TRBJ1-1; no clear D. V was pared by 1 base and J by 4 bases, with 7 bases between. CDR1 SEHNR and CDR2 FQNEAQ come from the germline V gene (reference sequence). The CDR3 sequence is 13 residues long. The CDR3 protein is CASSLEQGTEAFF. The CDR3 bases are TGTGCCAGCAGCTTAGAACAAGGCACTGAAGCTTTCTTT.

In this sample, this clonotype turned up many times. The genes are TRBV7-2 and TRBJ1-1; D is unresolved. Deletions cut 5 bases from V and 4 bases from J, with 11 bases between. The CDR3 spans 13 residues. Per germline, CDR1 SGHTA and CDR2 FQGNSA. As DNA, the CDR3 is TGTGCCAGCAGCCAAATTGTAGGCACTGAAGCTTTCTTT. The encoded protein is CASSQIVGTEAFF. Using reference TRBV7-2 and TRBJ1-1 for the parts outside the CDR3, the full variable domain is GAGVSQSPSNKVTEKGKDVELRCDPISGHTALYWYRQSLGQGLEFLIYFQGNSAPDKSGLPSDRFSAERTGGSVSTLTIQRTQQEDSAVYLCASSQIVGTEAFFGQGTRLTVV.

This chain links TRBV6-1 with TRBJ2-7; D might be TRBD1 (6 bases). V shed 6 bases and J shed 1 base, with 10 bases lying between them. This CDR3 is built from 13 residues. The germline gives CDR1 MNHNS, CDR2 SASEGT. The CDR3 here is CASRDSASYEQYF. CDR3 coding DNA: TGTGCCAGCAGGGACAGCGCGTCCTACGAGCAGTACTTC.

This clonotype has at least ten counts. V is TRBV27 and J is TRBJ1-6; D perhaps matches TRBD1 (6 bases). Trimming pared 5 bases from V and 9 bases from J, leaving 17 bases between. This CDR3 has 15 residues. In germline, CDR1 is MNHEY, CDR2 SMNVEV (reference sequence). The CDR3 coding sequence is TGTGCCAGCAGTCTCCTGACAGGACCTACTTCACCCCTCCACTTT. This translates into CASSLLTGPTSPLHF.

This sequence joins TRBV7-2 and TRBJ2-7, with 10 nucleotides matching TRBD2. In germline, CDR1 is SGHTA, CDR2 FQGNSA. V dropped 2 bases and J dropped 1; count of bases not matched to a gene: 8. CDR3 size: 17 residues. CDR3 sequence reads: CASSLLVAGGQSYEQYF. CDR3 nucleotide sequence: TGTGCCAGCAGCTTATTGGTAGCGGGAGGACAATCCTACGAGCAGTACTTC.

This chain connects TRBV30 to TRBJ2-1, with TRBD2 identical over 11 bases. Germline CDR1 and CDR2: GTSNPN and SVGIG (reference sequence). The CDR3 is 15 residues long. V lost 2 bases and J lost 7; bases outside the gene matches: 7. The DNA for the CDR3 is TGTGCCTGGAGTCATAGCGGGAGGGCCCTTAATGAGCAGTTCTTC. Its translation: CAWSHSGRALNEQFF.

The rearrangement links TRBV28 to TRBJ2-5; weak D call: TRBD1 (6 bases). The CDR3 extends over 14 amino acids. In germline, CDR1 is MDHEN, CDR2 SYDVKM. Trimming removed 5 bases from V and 5 bases from J, with 15 bases in between. The CDR3 spells CASSGGHSPETQYF. CDR3 sequence (DNA): TGTGCCAGCAGTGGGGGACACTCACCGGAGACCCAGTACTTC.

The table lists this clonotype with a few counts. The chain uses TRBV11-2 and TRBJ2-7; no clear D gene. V was trimmed by 2 bases and J by 3 bases, leaving 11 bases between them. Germline lookup yields CDR1 SGHAT and CDR2 FQNNGV. The CDR3 spans 14 residues. CDR3 DNA: TGTGCCAGCAGCTTAATCCCCTCCCTCTACGAGCAGTACTTC. It is translated as CASSLIPSLYEQYF.